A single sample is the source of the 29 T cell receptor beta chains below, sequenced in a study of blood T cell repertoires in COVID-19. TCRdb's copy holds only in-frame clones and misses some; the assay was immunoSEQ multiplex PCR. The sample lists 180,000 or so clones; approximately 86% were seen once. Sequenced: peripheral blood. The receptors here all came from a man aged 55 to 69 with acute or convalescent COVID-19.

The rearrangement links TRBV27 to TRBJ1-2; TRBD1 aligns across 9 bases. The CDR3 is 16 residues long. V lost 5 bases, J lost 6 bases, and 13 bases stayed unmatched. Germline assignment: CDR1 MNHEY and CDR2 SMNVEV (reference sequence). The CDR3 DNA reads TGTGCCAGCAGTCGGACAGGGGTTTTGGGTTCTGATGGCTACACCTTC. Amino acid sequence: CASSRTGVLGSDGYTF.

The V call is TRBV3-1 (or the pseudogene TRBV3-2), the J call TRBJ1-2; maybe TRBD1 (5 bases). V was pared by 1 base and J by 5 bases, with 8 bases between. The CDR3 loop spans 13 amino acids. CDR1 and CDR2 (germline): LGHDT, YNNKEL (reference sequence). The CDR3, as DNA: TGTGCCAGCAGCCAAGGGGGCTTTTATGGCTACACCTTC. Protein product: CASSQGGFYGYTF.

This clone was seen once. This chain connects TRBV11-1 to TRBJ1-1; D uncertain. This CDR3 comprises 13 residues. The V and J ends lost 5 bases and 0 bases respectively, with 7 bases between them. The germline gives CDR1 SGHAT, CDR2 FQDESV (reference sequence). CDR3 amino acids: CASSREMNTEAFF. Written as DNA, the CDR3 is TGTGCCAGCAGCCGTGAGATGAACACTGAAGCTTTCTTT. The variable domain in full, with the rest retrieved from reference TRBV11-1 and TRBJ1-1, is EAEVAQSPRYKITEKSQAVAFWCDPISGHATLYWYRQILGQGPELLVQFQDESVVDDSQLPKDRFSAERLKGVDSTLKIQPAELGDSAMYLCASSREMNTEAFFGQGTRLTVV.

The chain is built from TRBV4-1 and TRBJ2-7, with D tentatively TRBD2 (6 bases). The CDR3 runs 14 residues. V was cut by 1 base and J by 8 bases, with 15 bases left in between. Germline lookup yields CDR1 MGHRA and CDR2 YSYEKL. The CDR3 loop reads CASSQGTPAGKQYF. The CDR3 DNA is TGCGCCAGCAGCCAAGGGACTCCGGCGGGAAAGCAGTACTTC.

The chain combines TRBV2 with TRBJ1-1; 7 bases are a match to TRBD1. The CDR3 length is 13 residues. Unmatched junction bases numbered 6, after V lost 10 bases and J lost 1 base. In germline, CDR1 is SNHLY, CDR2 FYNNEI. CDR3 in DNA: TGTGCCACCCGGCGGGACAGGAACACTGAAGCTTTCTTT. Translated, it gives CATRRDRNTEAFF.

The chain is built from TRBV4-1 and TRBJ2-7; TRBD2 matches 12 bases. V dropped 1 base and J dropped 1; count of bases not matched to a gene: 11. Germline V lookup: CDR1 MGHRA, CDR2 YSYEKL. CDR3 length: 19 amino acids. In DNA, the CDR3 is TGCGCCAGCAGCCAAGGCCCCGGGACTAGCGGGCCGAATTCCTACGAGCAGTACTTC. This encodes CASSQGPGTSGPNSYEQYF.

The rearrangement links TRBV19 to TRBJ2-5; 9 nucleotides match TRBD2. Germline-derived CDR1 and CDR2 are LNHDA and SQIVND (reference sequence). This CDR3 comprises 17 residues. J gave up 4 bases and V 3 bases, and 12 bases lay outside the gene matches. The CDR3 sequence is CASSIPATSGLGETQYF. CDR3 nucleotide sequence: TGTGCCAGTAGTATCCCCGCTACTAGCGGGCTCGGAGAGACCCAGTACTTC.

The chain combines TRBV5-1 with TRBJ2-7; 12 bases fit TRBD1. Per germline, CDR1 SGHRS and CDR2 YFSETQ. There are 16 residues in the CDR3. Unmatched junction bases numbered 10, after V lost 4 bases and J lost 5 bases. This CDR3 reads CASSPGQGAHMNEQYF. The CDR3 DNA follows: TGCGCCAGCAGCCCGGGACAGGGGGCGCATATGAACGAGCAGTACTTC.

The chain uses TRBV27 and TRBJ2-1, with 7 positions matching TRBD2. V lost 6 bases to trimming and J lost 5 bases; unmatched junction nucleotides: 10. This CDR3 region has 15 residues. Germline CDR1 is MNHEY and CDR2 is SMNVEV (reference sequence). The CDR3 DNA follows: TGTGCCAGCAGCCGGCTGGGAGGGGCCCACAATGAGCAGTTCTTC. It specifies CASSRLGGAHNEQFF.

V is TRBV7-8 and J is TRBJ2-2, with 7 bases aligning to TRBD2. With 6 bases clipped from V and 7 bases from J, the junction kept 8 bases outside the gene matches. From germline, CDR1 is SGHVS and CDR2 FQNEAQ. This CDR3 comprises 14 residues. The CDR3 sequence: CASRGTSASGELFF. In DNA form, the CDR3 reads TGTGCCAGCAGGGGAACTAGCGCCAGCGGGGAGCTGTTTTTT.

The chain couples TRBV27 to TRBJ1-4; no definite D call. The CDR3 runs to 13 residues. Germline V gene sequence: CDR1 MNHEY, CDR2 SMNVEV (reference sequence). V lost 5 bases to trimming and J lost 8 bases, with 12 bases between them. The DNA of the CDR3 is TGTGCCAGCAGTGTCCGGGAGGACGAAAAACTGTTTTTT. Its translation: CASSVREDEKLFF.

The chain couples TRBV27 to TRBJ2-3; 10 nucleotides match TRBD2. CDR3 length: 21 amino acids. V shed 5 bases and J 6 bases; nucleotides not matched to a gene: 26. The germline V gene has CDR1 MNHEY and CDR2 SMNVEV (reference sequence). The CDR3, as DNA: TGTGCCAGCAGTCAAATCCCTCCCACAGGTTTACTAGCGGGGCTCAAGGATACGCAGTATTTT. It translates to CASSQIPPTGLLAGLKDTQYF.

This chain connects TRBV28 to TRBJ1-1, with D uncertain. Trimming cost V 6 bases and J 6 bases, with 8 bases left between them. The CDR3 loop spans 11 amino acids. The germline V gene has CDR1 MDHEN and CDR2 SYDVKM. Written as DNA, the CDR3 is TGTGCCAGCAGATTTAGAGCTGAAGCTTTCTTT. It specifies CASRFRAEAFF.

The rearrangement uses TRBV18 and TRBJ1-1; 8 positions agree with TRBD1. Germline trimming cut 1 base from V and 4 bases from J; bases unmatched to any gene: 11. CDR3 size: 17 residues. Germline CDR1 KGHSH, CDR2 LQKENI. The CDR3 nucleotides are TGTGCCAGCTCACCACGGGCACAGGGGGTGACGATCACTGAAGCTTTCTTT. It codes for CASSPRAQGVTITEAFF.

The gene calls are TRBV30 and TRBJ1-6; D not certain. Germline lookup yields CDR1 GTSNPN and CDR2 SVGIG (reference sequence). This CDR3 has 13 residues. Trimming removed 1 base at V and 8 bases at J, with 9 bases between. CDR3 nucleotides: TGTGCCTGGAGTGGAGGGATCGATTCACCCCTCCACTTT. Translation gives CAWSGGIDSPLHF. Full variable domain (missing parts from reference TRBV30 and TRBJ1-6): SQTIHQWPATLVQPVGSPLSLECTVEGTSNPNLYWYRQAAGRGLQLLFYSVGIGQISSEVPQNLSASRPQDRQFILSSKKLLLSDSGFYLCAWSGGIDSPLHFGNGTRLTVT.

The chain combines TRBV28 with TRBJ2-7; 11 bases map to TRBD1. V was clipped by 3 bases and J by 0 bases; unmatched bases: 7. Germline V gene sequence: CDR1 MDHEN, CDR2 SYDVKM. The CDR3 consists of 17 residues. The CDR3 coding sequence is TGTGCCAGCAGTTTTGCGGGGACAGGGGGTAGCTCCTACGAGCAGTACTTC. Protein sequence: CASSFAGTGGSSYEQYF.

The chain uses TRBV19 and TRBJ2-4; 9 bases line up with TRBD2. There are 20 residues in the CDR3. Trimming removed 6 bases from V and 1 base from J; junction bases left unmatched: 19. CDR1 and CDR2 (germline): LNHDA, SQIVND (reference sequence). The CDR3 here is CASSWGVSGSRERAKNIQYF. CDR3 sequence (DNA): TGTGCCAGTAGCTGGGGGGTTAGCGGGAGTCGGGAGAGGGCCAAAAACATTCAGTACTTC.

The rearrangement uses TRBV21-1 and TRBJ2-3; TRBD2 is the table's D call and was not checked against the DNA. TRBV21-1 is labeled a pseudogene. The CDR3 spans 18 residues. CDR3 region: CASSKAPMRHRSTDTQYF. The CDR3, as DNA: TGTGCCAGCAGCAAAGCGCCGATGAGGCACCGAAGCACAGATACGCAGTATTTT.

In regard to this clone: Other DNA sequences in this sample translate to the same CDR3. CDR3 nucleotide sequence: TGTGCCAGCAGTTTTCGCAGGGGATATGGCTACACCTTC. The encoded protein is CASSFRRGYGYTF. This chain links TRBV12-3 or TRBV12-4 with TRBJ1-2; possible D gene TRBD1, 6 bases. Between the trimmed V and J ends, which lost 3 bases and 5 bases, there was a span of 10 bases. This CDR3 contains 13 residues.

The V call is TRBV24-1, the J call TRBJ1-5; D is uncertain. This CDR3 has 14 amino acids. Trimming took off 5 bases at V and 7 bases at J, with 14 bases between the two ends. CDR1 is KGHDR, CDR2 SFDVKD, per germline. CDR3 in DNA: TGTGCCACCAGTGTTGCCGGGGTTAGGCAGCCCCAGCATTTT. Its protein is CATSVAGVRQPQHF.

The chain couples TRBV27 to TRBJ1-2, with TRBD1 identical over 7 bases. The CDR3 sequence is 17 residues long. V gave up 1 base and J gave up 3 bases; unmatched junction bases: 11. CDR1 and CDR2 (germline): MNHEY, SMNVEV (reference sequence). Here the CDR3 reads CASSLYSRQGQHYGYTF. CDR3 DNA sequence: TGTGCCAGCAGTTTATATTCCCGCCAGGGACAGCACTATGGCTACACCTTC.

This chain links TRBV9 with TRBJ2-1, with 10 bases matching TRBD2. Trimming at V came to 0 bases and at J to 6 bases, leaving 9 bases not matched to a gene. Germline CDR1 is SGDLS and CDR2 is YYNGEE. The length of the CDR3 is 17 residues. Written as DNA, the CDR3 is TGTGCCAGCAGCGTAGCTACAGGGAGCGGGAGGGCCAATGAGCAGTTCTTC. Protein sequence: CASSVATGSGRANEQFF.

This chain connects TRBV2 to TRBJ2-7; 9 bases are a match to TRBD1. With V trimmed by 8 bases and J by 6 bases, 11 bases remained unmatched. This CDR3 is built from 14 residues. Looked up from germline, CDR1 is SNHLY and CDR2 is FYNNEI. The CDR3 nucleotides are TGTGCCAGCGGCGGACAGGGGAGGTTGGGCGAGCAGTACTTC. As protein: CASGGQGRLGEQYF. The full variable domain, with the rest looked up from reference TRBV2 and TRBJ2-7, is EPEVTQTPSHQVTQMGQEVILRCVPISNHLYFYWYRQILGQKVEFLVSFYNNEISEKSEIFDDQFSVERPDGSNFTLKIRSTKLEDSAMYFCASGGQGRLGEQYFGPGTRLTVT.

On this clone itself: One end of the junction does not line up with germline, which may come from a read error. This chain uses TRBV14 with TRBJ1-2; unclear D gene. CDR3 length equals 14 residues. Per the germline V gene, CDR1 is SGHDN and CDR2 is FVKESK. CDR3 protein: CASSQDWVGRGYTF. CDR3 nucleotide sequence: TGTGCCAGTAGCCAAGATTGGGTGGGCCGCGGCTACACCTTC.

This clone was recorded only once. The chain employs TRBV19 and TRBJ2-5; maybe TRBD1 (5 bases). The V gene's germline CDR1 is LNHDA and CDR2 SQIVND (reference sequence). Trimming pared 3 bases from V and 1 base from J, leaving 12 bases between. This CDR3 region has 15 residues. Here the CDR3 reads CASSIGQGGQETQYF. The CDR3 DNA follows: TGTGCCAGTAGTATTGGGCAGGGCGGCCAAGAGACCCAGTACTTC.

The CDR3 nucleotides read TGTGCCAGCAGTACAATAGCGGGAGTGGGGGAGCAGTACTTC. This sequence encodes CASSTIAGVGEQYF. The chain has TRBV6-6 and TRBJ2-7, with TRBD2 identical over 9 bases. J was trimmed by 7 bases and V by 5 bases; bases with no gene match: 9. CDR1 is MNHNY, CDR2 SVGAGI, per germline (reference sequence). The CDR3 runs to 14 residues.

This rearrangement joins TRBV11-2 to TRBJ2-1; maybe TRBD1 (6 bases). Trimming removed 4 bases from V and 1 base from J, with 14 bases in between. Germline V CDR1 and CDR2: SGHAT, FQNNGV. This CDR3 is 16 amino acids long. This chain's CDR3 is CASSSLGGASYNEQFF. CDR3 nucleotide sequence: TGTGCCAGCAGCTCCCTAGGGGGAGCGTCCTACAATGAGCAGTTCTTC.

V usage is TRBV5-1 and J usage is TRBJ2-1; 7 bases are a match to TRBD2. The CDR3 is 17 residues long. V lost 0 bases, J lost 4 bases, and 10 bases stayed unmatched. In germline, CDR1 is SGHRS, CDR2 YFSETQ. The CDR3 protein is CASSLAPAGEGYNEQFF. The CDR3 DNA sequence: TGCGCCAGCAGCTTGGCCCCGGCGGGAGAGGGGTACAATGAGCAGTTCTTC.

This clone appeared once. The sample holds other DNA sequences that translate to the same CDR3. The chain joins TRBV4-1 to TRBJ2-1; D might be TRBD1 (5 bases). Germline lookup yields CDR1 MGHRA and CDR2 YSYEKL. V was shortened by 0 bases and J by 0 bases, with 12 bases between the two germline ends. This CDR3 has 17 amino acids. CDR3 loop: CASSQDPRGSSYNEQFF. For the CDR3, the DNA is TGCGCCAGCAGCCAAGACCCTAGGGGCAGCTCCTACAATGAGCAGTTCTTC.